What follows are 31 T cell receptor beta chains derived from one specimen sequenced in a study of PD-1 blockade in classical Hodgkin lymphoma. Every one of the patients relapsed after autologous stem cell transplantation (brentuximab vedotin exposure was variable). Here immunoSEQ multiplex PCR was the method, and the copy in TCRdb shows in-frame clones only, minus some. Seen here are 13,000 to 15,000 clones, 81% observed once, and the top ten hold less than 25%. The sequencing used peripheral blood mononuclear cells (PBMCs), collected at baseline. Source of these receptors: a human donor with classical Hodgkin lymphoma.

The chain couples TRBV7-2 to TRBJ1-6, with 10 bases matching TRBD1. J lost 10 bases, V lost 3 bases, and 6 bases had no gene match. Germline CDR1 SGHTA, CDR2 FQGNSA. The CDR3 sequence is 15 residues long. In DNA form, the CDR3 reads TGTGCCAGCAGCTTTGCCGGGACAGGGGACTCACCCCTCCACTTT. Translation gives CASSFAGTGDSPLHF.

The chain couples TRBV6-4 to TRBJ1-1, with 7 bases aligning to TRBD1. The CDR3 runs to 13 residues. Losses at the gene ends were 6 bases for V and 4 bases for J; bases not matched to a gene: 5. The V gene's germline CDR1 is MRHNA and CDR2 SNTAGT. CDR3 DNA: TGTGCCAGCAGCCAGGGGGTCAGCACTGAAGCTTTCTTT. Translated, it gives CASSQGVSTEAFF.

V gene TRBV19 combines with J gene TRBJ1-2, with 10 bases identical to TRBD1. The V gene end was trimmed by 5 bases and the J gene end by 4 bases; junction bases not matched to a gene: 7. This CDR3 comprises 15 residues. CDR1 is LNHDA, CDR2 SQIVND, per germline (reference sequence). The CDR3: CASSPIGDRGYGYTF. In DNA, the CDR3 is TGTGCCAGTAGTCCGATTGGGGACAGGGGCTATGGCTACACCTTC.

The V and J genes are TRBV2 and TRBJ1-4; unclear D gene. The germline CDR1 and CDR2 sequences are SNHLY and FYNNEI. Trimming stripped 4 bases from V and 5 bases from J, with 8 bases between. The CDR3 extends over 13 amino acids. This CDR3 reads CASSVERNEKLFF. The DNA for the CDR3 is TGTGCCAGCAGTGTCGAAAGAAATGAAAAACTGTTTTTT.

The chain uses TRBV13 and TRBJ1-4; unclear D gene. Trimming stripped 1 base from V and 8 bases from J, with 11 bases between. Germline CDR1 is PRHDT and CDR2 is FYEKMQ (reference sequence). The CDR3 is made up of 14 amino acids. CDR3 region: CASSLVGLREKLFF. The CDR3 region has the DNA TGTGCCAGCAGCTTAGTTGGTTTACGAGAAAAACTGTTTTTT.

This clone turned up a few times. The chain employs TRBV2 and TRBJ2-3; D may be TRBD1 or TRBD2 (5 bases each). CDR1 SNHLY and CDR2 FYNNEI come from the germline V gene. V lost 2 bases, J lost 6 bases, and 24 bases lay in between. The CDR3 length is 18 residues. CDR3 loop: CASSERLTVLLWGDTQYF. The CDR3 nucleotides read TGTGCCAGCAGTGAAAGGCTAACGGTCCTCCTTTGGGGGGATACGCAGTATTTT. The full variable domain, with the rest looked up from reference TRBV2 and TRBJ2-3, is EPEVTQTPSHQVTQMGQEVILRCVPISNHLYFYWYRQILGQKVEFLVSFYNNEISEKSEIFDDQFSVERPDGSNFTLKIRSTKLEDSAMYFCASSERLTVLLWGDTQYFGPGTRLTVL.

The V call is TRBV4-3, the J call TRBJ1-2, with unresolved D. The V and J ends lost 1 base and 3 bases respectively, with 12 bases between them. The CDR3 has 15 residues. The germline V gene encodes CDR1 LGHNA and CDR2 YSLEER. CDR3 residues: CASSQVSNVDYGYTF. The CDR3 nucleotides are TGCGCCAGCAGCCAAGTATCTAACGTGGACTATGGCTACACCTTC.

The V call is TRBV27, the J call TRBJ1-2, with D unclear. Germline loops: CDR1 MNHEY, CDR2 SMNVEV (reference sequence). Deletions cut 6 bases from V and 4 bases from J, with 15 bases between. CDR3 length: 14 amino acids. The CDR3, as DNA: TGTGCCAGCAGCCCCGGAGGCTCCGGCTATGGCTACACCTTC. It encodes CASSPGGSGYGYTF.

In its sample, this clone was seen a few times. CDR3 in amino acids: CASSPLKWGRQETQYF. The CDR3 coding sequence is TGTGCCAGCAGCCCGCTCAAGTGGGGGCGCCAAGAGACCCAGTACTTC. This chain uses TRBV11-1 with TRBJ2-5; possibly TRBD1 for D (6 bases). Germline-derived CDR1 and CDR2 are SGHAT and FQDESV (reference sequence). V lost 5 bases to trimming and J lost 1 base, with 17 bases between them. This CDR3 is 16 amino acids long.

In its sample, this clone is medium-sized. CDR3 in amino acids: CASSYGPFFEPTEAFF. The CDR3 DNA is TGTGCCAGTAGCTACGGACCGTTTTTTGAGCCCACTGAAGCTTTCTTT. The chain has TRBV19 and TRBJ1-1; no clear D. V was trimmed by 6 bases and J by 4 bases, leaving 21 bases between them. This CDR3 is 16 amino acids long. CDR1 and CDR2 (germline): LNHDA, SQIVND (reference sequence). Full variable domain (missing parts from reference TRBV19 and TRBJ1-1): DGGITQSPKYLFRKEGQNVTLSCEQNLNHDAMYWYRQDPGQGLRLIYYSQIVNDFQKGDIAEGYSVSREKKESFPLTVTSAQKNPTAFYLCASSYGPFFEPTEAFFGQGTRLTVV.

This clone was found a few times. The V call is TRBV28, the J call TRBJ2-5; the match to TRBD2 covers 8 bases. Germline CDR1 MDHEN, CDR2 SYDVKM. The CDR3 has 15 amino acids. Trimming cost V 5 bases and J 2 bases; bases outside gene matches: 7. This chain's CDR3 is CASSLSGGNQETQYF. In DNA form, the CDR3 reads TGTGCCAGCAGTCTTTCGGGAGGGAATCAAGAGACCCAGTACTTC. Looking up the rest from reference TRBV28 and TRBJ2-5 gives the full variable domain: DVKVTQSSRYLVKRTGEKVFLECVQDMDHENMFWYRQDPGLGLRLIYFSYDVKMKEKGDIPEGYSVSREKKERFSLILESASTNQTSMYLCASSLSGGNQETQYFGPGTRLLVL.

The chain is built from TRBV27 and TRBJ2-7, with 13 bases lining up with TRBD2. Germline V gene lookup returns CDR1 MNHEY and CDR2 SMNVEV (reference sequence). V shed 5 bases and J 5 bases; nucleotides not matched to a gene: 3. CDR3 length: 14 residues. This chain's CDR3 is CASSLGTSGDEQYF. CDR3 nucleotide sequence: TGTGCCAGCAGTCTAGGGACTAGCGGGGACGAGCAGTACTTC.

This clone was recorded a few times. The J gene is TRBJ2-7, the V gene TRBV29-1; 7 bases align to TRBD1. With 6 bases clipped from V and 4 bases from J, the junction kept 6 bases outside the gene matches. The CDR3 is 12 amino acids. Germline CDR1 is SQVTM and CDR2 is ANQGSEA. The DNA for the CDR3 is TGCAGCGTGGGGACAGCCTCGTACGAGCAGTACTTC. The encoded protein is CSVGTASYEQYF.

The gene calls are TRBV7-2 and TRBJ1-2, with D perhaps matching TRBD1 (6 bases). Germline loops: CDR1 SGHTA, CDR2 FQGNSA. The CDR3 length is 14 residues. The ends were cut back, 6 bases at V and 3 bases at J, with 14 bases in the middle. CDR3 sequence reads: CASSLGGKDYGYTF. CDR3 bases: TGTGCCAGCAGTCTAGGGGGGAAAGACTATGGCTACACCTTC.

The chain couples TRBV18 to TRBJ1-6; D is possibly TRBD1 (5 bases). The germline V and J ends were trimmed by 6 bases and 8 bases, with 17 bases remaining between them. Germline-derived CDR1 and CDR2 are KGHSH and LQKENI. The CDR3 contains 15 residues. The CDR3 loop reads CASSSLQPRDSPLHF. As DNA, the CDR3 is TGTGCCAGCTCCTCCTTGCAACCCAGGGATTCACCCCTCCACTTT.

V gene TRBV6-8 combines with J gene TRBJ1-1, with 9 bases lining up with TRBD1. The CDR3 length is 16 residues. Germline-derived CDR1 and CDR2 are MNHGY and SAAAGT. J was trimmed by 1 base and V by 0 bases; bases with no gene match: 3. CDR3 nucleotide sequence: TGTGCCAGCAGTTACTCCGCGGGACAGGGGAACACTGAAGCTTTCTTT. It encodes CASSYSAGQGNTEAFF.

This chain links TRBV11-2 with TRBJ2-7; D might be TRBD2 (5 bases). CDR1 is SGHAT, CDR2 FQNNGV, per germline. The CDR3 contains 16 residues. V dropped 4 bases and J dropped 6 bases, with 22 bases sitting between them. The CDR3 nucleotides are TGTGCCAGCAGCTCCTTGGCCGGGTCCGGGGTCGGCGAGCAGTACTTC. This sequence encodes CASSSLAGSGVGEQYF.

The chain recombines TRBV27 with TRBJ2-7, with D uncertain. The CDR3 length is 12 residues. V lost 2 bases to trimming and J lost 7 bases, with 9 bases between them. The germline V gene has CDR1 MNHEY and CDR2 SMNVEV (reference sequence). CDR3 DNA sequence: TGTGCCAGCAGTTTAATAGGTTCGGAGCAGTACTTC. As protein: CASSLIGSEQYF.

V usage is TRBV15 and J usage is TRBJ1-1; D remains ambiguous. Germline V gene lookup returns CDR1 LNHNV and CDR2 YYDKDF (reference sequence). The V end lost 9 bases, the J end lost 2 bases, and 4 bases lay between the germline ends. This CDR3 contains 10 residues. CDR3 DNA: TGTGCCACTAAAAACACTGAAGCTTTCTTT. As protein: CATKNTEAFF.

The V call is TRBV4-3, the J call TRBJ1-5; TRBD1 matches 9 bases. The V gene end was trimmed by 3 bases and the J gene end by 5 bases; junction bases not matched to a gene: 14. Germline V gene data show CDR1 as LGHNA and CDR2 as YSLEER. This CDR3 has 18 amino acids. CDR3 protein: CASSHFVGGQGLDQPQHF. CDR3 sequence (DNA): TGCGCCAGCAGCCACTTTGTTGGAGGACAGGGGTTGGATCAGCCCCAGCATTTT.

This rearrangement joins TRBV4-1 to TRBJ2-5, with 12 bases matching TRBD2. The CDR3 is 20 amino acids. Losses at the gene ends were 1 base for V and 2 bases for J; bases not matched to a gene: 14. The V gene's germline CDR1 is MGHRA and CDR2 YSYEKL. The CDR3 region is CASSQVGLAGGFEYQETQYF. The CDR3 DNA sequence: TGCGCCAGCAGCCAAGTCGGCCTAGCGGGGGGGTTTGAGTATCAAGAGACCCAGTACTTC.

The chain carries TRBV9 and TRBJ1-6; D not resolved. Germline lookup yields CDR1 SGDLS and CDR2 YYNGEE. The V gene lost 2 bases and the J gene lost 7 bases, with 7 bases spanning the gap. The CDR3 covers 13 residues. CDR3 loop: CASSVGRNSPLHF. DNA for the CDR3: TGTGCCAGCAGCGTTGGGAGAAATTCACCCCTCCACTTT.

The CDR3 nucleotides are TGTGCCAGCAGCTGGTGGGCGGGAGTGGGCACTGAAGCTTTCTTT. Protein: CASSWWAGVGTEAFF. The rearrangement links TRBV7-9 to TRBJ1-1; no clear D gene. Trimming pared 4 bases from V and 4 bases from J, leaving 16 bases between. The length of the CDR3 is 15 residues. Germline V CDR1 and CDR2: SEHNR, FQNEAQ (reference sequence).

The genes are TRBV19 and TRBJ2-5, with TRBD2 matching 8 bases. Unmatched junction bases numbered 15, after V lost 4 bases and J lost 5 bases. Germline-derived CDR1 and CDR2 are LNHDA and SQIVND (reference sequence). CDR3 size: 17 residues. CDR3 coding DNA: TGTGCCAGTAGTAAGGTCCTCTTTTCGGGGGGGCTGGAGACCCAGTACTTC. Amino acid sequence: CASSKVLFSGGLETQYF.

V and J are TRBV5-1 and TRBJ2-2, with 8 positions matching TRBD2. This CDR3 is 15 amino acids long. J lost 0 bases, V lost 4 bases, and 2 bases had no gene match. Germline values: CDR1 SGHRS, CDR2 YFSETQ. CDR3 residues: CASSQLAANTGELFF. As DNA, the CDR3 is TGCGCCAGCAGCCAACTAGCGGCGAACACCGGGGAGCTGTTTTTT.

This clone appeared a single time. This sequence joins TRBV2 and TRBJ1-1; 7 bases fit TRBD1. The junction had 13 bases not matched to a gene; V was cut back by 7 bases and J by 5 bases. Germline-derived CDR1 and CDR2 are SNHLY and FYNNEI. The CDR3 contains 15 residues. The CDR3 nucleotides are TGTGCCAGCACTGTCAACAGGGGAGGAAGGACTGAAGCTTTCTTT. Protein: CASTVNRGGRTEAFF.

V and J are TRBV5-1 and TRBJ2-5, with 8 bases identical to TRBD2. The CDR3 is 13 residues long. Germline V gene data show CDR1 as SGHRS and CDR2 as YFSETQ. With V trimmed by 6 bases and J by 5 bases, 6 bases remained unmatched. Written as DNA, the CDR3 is TGCGCCAGCACACGCGGGGGGAGCGAGACCCAGTACTTC. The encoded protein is CASTRGGSETQYF.

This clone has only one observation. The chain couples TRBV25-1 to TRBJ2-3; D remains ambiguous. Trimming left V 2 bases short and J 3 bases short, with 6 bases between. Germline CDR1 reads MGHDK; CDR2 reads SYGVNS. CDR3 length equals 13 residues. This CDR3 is CASSEIITDTQYF. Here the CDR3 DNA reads TGTGCCAGCAGTGAAATCATTACAGATACGCAGTATTTT.

Here the CDR3 reads CASSIENSGAEQYF. The DNA for the CDR3 is TGTGCCAGTAGTATCGAGAATTCAGGGGCCGAGCAGTACTTC. The V call is TRBV19, the J call TRBJ2-7, with a weak D call TRBD1 (6 bases). Looked up from germline, CDR1 is LNHDA and CDR2 is SQIVND (reference sequence). The CDR3 spans 14 residues. Deletions cut 3 bases from V and 6 bases from J, with 15 bases between.

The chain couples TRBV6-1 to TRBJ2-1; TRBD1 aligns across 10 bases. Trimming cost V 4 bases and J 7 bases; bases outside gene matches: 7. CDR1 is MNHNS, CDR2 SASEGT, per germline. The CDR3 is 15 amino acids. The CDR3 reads CASSAGTGAVNEQFF. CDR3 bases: TGTGCCAGCAGTGCTGGGACAGGGGCAGTTAATGAGCAGTTCTTC.

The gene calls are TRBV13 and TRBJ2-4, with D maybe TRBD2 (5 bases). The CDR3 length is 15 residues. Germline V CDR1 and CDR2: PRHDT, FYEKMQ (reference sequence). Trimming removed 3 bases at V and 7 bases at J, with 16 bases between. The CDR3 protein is CASSFGRGSGNIQYF. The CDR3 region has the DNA TGTGCCAGCAGCTTTGGGAGAGGCTCCGGGAACATTCAGTACTTC.